Listed below are T cell receptor beta chains from one sample, sequenced in a study of control samples from healthy donors and cancer patients. Generated by immunoSEQ multiplex PCR, the TCRdb table keeps only in-frame clones and is missing some. The repertoire holds approximately 97,000 clones, with roughly 94% as singletons. The material sequenced was blood. The receptor set was obtained from a young woman in good health. Both conserved end residues are part of each CDR3. The order of the fields is clone size, D gene, V gene, J gene, CDR3 DNA, CDR3 protein. The D gene is left open where the match is weak. Some rows have no size entry. The others give once, few or many, or a class for an expanded clone.

>NA|NA|TRBV12-5|TRBJ2-7
TGTGCTAGTGGCCGGAACCGGACGGGATCCTACGAGCAGTACTTC
CASGRNRTGSYEQYF
>NA|NA|TRBV2|TRBJ2-5
TGTGCCAGCAGTGAAAATCGGGTGGAGACCCAGTACTTC
CASSENRVETQYF
>NA|NA|TRBV7-6|TRBJ1-1
TGTGCCAGCAGCCTCCCGACAAATAAGAACACTGAAGCTTTCTTT
CASSLPTNKNTEAFF
>NA|NA|TRBV10-2|TRBJ1-2
TGCGCCAGCGCACAGTGGACCTCTGATGGCTACACCTTC
CASAQWTSDGYTF
>once|NA|TRBV15|TRBJ1-5
TGTGCCACCGGACAAGATTACGATCAGCCCCAGCATTTT
CATGQDYDQPQHF
>NA|NA|TRBV9|TRBJ2-2
TGTGCCAGCAGCGTAACGGGGGCGTACACCGGGGAGCTGTTTTTT
CASSVTGAYTGELFF
>NA|NA|TRBV5-1|TRBJ1-1
TGCGCCAGCAGCTTGCCTCCGTCGTTGGGCACTGAAGCTTTCTTT
CASSLPPSLGTEAFF
>NA|NA|TRBV12-3/TRBV12-4|TRBJ1-5
TGTGCCAGCAGTTTCGGTCGGGGCCAGCCCCAGCATTTT
CASSFGRGQPQHF
>NA|NA|TRBV14|TRBJ2-3
TGTGCCAGCAGCCAAGATCTATCTAGCACAGATACGCAGTATTTT
CASSQDLSSTDTQYF
>NA|TRBD2|TRBV9|TRBJ2-3
TGTGCCAGCAGCGTCGACCCTAGCGGGAGGATCGCAGATACGCAGTATTTT
CASSVDPSGRIADTQYF
>NA|NA|TRBV30|TRBJ1-1
TGTGCCTGGAAAGGTGAAACTGAAGCTTTCTTT
CAWKGETEAFF
>NA|NA|TRBV6-6|TRBJ2-7
TGTGCCAGCACTCGGGACAATCGGAACGAGCAGTACTTC
CASTRDNRNEQYF
>NA|NA|TRBV11-1|TRBJ1-1
TGTGCCAGCAGCCATGCCACTGAAGCTTTCTTT
CASSHATEAFF
>NA|NA|TRBV5-1|TRBJ2-3
TGCGCCAGCGGCGGTGGTACTCCCACAGATACGCAGTATTTT
CASGGGTPTDTQYF
>NA|TRBD1|TRBV5-4|TRBJ2-7
TGTGCCAGCAGCCAAGGACAGGGCTTCCGCGAGCAGTACTTC
CASSQGQGFREQYF
>NA|TRBD2|TRBV10-3|TRBJ2-2
TGTGCCATCAGATTGACTAGCGGGGACACCGGGGAGCTGTTTTTT
CAIRLTSGDTGELFF
>NA|NA|TRBV5-1|TRBJ1-2
TGCGCCAGCAGCAGTAATTCGGTTTTGGGTGGCTACACCTTC
CASSSNSVLGGYTF
>NA|NA|TRBV7-6|TRBJ1-3
TGTGCCAGCAGCGGACGACAGTTCTCTGGAAACACCATATATTTT
CASSGRQFSGNTIYF
>NA|NA|TRBV3-1/TRBV3-2|TRBJ2-7
TGTGCCAGCAGCCATCCAACGGCGGGAATCGTTGAGCAGTACTTC
CASSHPTAGIVEQYF
>NA|NA|TRBV30|TRBJ1-6
TGTGCCTGGAGTGTCAACGGTAATTCACCCCTCCACTTT
CAWSVNGNSPLHF
>NA|TRBD2|TRBV7-8|TRBJ2-7
TGTGCCAGCAGCTTAGCGCTTGGGGCCAACGGGGGGGAGCAGTACTTC
CASSLALGANGGEQYF
>once|TRBD1|TRBV27|TRBJ2-7
TGTGCCAGCAGCCCGGGACAGGTACCCTACGAGCAGTACTTC
CASSPGQVPYEQYF
>NA|NA|TRBV2|TRBJ2-1
TGTGCCAGCAGCCTTAGACAGAACAATGAGCAGTTCTTC
CASSLRQNNEQFF
>NA|TRBD2|TRBV2|TRBJ2-3
TGTGCCAGCAGGGAACTAGCGGGAGGGCCAGATACGCAGTATTTT
CASRELAGGPDTQYF
>NA|TRBD1|TRBV7-2|TRBJ2-6
TGTGCCAGCGGACAGACAGGGGGCTGGGGGGCCAACGTCCTGACTTTC
CASGQTGGWGANVLTF
>NA|TRBD2|TRBV11-3|TRBJ2-3
TGTGCCAGCAGCTTTCAGGCGGGACTAGCCGCAGATACGCAGTATTTT
CASSFQAGLAADTQYF
>NA|TRBD1|TRBV19|TRBJ2-7
TGTGCCAGTAGTATGGGTGCTGGGCAGGGGGCCCACGAGCAGTACTTC
CASSMGAGQGAHEQYF
>NA|NA|TRBV28|TRBJ1-2
TGTGCCAGCGGGGCCGGGACCCTCATTTTGGGCTACACCTTC
CASGAGTLILGYTF
>NA|NA|TRBV27|TRBJ2-7
TGTGCCAGCAGTTTGTTGAGCTCTGCCTACGAGCAGTACTTC
CASSLLSSAYEQYF
>NA|TRBD1|TRBV5-1|TRBJ1-2
TGCGCCAGCAGGCCAGGGACAGCCGGCTACACCTTC
CASRPGTAGYTF
>NA|NA|TRBV5-1|TRBJ1-3
TGCGCCAGCGGTGCCCAGGGAATTAGCGGAAACACCATATATTTT
CASGAQGISGNTIYF
>NA|NA|TRBV29-1|TRBJ1-5
TGCAGCGTTCAGGGAGACAATCAGCCCCAGCATTTT
CSVQGDNQPQHF
>NA|NA|TRBV21-1|TRBJ1-1
TGTGCCAGCAGCGCGCTCACTGAAGCTTTCTTT
CASSALTEAFF
>once|TRBD1|TRBV30|TRBJ2-7
TGTGCCTGGAGTGTACGATTCACCAACAGGGGAAAATCCTCCTACGAGCAGTACTTC
CAWSVRFTNRGKSSYEQYF
>NA|TRBD2|TRBV9|TRBJ2-1
TGTGCCAGCAGCGCGAAGGGGACTATACCTTACAATGAGCAGTTCTTC
CASSAKGTIPYNEQFF
>NA|TRBD2|TRBV2|TRBJ2-1
TGTGCCAGCAGGCGGGGGACCGACTACAATGAGCAGTTCTTC
CASRRGTDYNEQFF
>NA|TRBD2|TRBV7-8|TRBJ2-7
TGTGCCAGCAGCTCAGGACTAGCGCTACCCTACGAGCAGTACTTC
CASSSGLALPYEQYF
>NA|NA|TRBV6-6|TRBJ1-4
TGTGCCAGCAGTTACGTAGGGAGCTTAAATGAAAAACTGTTTTTT
CASSYVGSLNEKLFF
>NA|NA|TRBV27|TRBJ1-1
TGTGCCAGCAGTTTTGGGGCTTTCACTGAAGCTTTCTTT
CASSFGAFTEAFF
>NA|TRBD2|TRBV29-1|TRBJ2-5
TGCAGCGTTGTCAGGGAGGGTGCGGAGACCCAGTACTTC
CSVVREGAETQYF
>NA|TRBD1|TRBV11-2|TRBJ1-4
TGTGCCAGCAGCTTAGGGGGGACAGGGGATGAAAAACTGTTTTTT
CASSLGGTGDEKLFF
>NA|TRBD1|TRBV7-6|TRBJ2-2
TGTGCCAGCAGCTTACACCGGACAGGAACTTACACCGGGGAGCTGTTTTTT
CASSLHRTGTYTGELFF
>NA|NA|TRBV30|TRBJ1-2
TGTGCCTGGAGTAAGGCCTCAGGGACATTTAACTATGGCTACACCTTC
CAWSKASGTFNYGYTF
>NA|TRBD1|TRBV6-4|TRBJ2-1
TGTGCCAGCACGCGGACAGGGGTTATCCATGAGCAGTTCTTC
CASTRTGVIHEQFF
>NA|NA|TRBV10-1|TRBJ2-3
TGCGCCAGCAGTAGGGACGGGGCTGGCACAGATACGCAGTATTTT
CASSRDGAGTDTQYF
>NA|NA|TRBV29-1|TRBJ1-2
TGCAGCGTTGAAATGCAGCGCTCTGGCTACACCTTC
CSVEMQRSGYTF
>NA|NA|TRBV5-1|TRBJ2-3
TGCGCCAGCAGCTTGTTAGTCGGGAGAGGGGCCACAGATACGCAGTATTTT
CASSLLVGRGATDTQYF
>NA|NA|TRBV27|TRBJ2-3
TGTGCCAGCAGTTTTCGGCGTTCTAGCACAGATACGCAGTATTTT
CASSFRRSSTDTQYF
>NA|NA|TRBV9|TRBJ2-5
TGTGCCAGCAGCGTAGTTCGAGCGGACCAAGAGACCCAGTACTTC
CASSVVRADQETQYF
>NA|NA|TRBV28|TRBJ2-7
TGTGCCAGCAGTTTGACACTCGGGGAGCAGTACTTC
CASSLTLGEQYF
>NA|NA|TRBV6-1|TRBJ1-3
TGTGCCAGCAGTGAGACGGGGGTAAACACCATATATTTT
CASSETGVNTIYF